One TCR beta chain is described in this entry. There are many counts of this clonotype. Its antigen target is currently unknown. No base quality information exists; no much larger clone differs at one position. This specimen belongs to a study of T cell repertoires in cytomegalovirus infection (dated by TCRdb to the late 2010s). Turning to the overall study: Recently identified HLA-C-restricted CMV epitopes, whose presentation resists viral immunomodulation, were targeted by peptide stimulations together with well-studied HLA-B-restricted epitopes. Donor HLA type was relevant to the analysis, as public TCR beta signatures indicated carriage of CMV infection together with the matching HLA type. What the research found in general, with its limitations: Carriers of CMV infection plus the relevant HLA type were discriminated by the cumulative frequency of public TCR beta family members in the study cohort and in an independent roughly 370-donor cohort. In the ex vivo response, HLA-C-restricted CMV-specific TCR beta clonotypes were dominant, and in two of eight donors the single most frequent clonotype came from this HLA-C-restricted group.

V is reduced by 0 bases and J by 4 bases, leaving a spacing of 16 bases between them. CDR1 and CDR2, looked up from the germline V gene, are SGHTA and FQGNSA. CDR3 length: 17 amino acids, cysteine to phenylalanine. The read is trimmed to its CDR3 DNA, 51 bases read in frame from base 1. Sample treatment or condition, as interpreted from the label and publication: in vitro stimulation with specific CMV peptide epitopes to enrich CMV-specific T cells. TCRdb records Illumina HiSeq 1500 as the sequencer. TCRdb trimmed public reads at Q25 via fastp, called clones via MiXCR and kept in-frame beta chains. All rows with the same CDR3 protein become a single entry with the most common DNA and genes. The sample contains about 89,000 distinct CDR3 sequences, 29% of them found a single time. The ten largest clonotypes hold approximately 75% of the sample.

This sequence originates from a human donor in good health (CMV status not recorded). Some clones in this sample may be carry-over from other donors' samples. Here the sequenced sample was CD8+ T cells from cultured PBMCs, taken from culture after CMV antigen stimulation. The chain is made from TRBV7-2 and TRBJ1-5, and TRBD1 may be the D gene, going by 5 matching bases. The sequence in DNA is TGTGCCAGCAGCTTAGCGGTGGGAGGGAGGGGAAATCAGCCCCAGCATTTT. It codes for CASSLAVGGRGNQPQHF.